These 16 T cell receptor beta chains share one sample of origin, sequenced in a study of blood T cell repertoires in COVID-19. The repertoire was sequenced with immunoSEQ multiplex PCR; TCRdb's copy has only in-frame clones and lacks some. This sample carries around 16,000 clones, 86% of them seen once, and the ten largest clones take under 60%. Input material: peripheral blood. Receptors were obtained from a man aged 55-75 years with acute or convalescent COVID-19.

This rearrangement joins TRBV30 to TRBJ2-7; perhaps TRBD1 as D (6 bases). The CDR3 sequence is 13 residues long. V was shortened by 3 bases and J by 3 bases, with 12 bases between the two germline ends. Germline V gene sequence: CDR1 GTSNPN, CDR2 SVGIG (reference sequence). The CDR3 coding sequence is TGTGCCTGGAGGGGAACAGGGATCTACGAGCAGTACTTC. Amino acid sequence: CAWRGTGIYEQYF.

The rearrangement links TRBV11-2 to TRBJ2-7, with 9 bases fitting TRBD2. Germline trimming cut 5 bases from V and 2 bases from J; bases unmatched to any gene: 13. From germline, CDR1 is SGHAT and CDR2 FQNNGV. This CDR3 contains 17 residues. This chain's CDR3 is CASSPPGTSKPTYEQYF. As DNA, the CDR3 is TGTGCCAGCAGCCCACCCGGGACTAGCAAACCGACCTACGAGCAGTACTTC.

The rearrangement uses TRBV6-5 and TRBJ2-7; D remains ambiguous. With 2 bases removed from V and 0 bases from J, the gap between germline ends came to 11 bases. The CDR3 totals 15 residues. Germline CDR1 is MNHEY and CDR2 is SVGAGI. CDR3 DNA: TGTGCCAGCAGTTACGAACGGGTCCCCTCCTACGAGCAGTACTTC. Protein: CASSYERVPSYEQYF.

The chain joins TRBV4-3 to TRBJ2-5; 9 bases map to TRBD2. The V and J ends lost 0 bases and 1 base, in that order; junction bases with no gene match: 15. The V gene's germline CDR1 is LGHNA and CDR2 YSLEER. The CDR3 has 20 amino acids. The chain's CDR3 is CASSQDAMVAGVRPQETQYF. CDR3 DNA sequence: TGCGCCAGCAGCCAAGATGCAATGGTAGCGGGAGTGAGGCCCCAAGAGACCCAGTACTTC.

This clone is a singleton in its sample. The chain joins TRBV28 to TRBJ2-5, with 7 bases that match TRBD2. Germline V gene data show CDR1 as MDHEN and CDR2 as SYDVKM. Trimming cost V 6 bases and J 2 bases; bases outside gene matches: 6. The CDR3 is 14 residues long. The CDR3 is CASSDGGLQETQYF. CDR3 bases: TGTGCCAGCAGCGATGGGGGACTACAAGAGACCCAGTACTTC.

The rearrangement joins TRBV27 to TRBJ2-1; 10 bases fit TRBD2. CDR1 and CDR2 (germline): MNHEY, SMNVEV (reference sequence). The CDR3 loop spans 16 amino acids. Losses at the gene ends were 6 bases for V and 0 bases for J; bases not matched to a gene: 5. CDR3 amino acids: CASSHSSGSSYNEQFF. CDR3 DNA: TGTGCCAGCAGCCATTCTAGCGGGAGCTCCTACAATGAGCAGTTCTTC.

This rearrangement joins TRBV27 to TRBJ1-2; TRBD1 matches 8 bases. Trimming took 4 bases from V and 3 from J; bases not matched to a gene: 4. Germline CDR1 MNHEY, CDR2 SMNVEV (reference sequence). The CDR3 loop spans 14 amino acids. The CDR3 loop is CASSWSGGDYGYTF. CDR3 coding DNA: TGTGCCAGCAGTTGGTCAGGGGGCGACTATGGCTACACCTTC.

The chain recombines TRBV19 with TRBJ2-1; 11 bases line up with TRBD2. From germline, CDR1 is LNHDA and CDR2 SQIVND (reference sequence). Unmatched junction bases numbered 8, after V lost 7 bases and J lost 6 bases. The CDR3 has 15 residues. CDR3 sequence: CASTSTSGSTNEQFF. The CDR3 coding sequence is TGTGCCAGTACCTCAACTAGCGGGAGTACCAATGAGCAGTTCTTC.

The chain uses TRBV2 and TRBJ2-7, with TRBD2 identical over 12 bases. CDR1 SNHLY and CDR2 FYNNEI come from the germline V gene. The CDR3 extends over 14 amino acids. After removal of 9 bases from V and 6 bases from J, the junction contained 9 bases not matched to a gene. CDR3 nucleotides: TGTGCCAGTCTAACTAGCGGGGGGATTCGCGAGCAGTACTTC. Translated, it gives CASLTSGGIREQYF.

In regard to this clone: Germline is not matched at one junction end, which may reflect a read error. The chain carries TRBV30 and TRBJ2-1, with D hard to call. The CDR3 sequence is 11 residues long. The germline gives CDR1 GTSNPN, CDR2 SVGIG (reference sequence). CDR3 DNA sequence: TGTGCCTGGGCCCTCTACAGTGAGCAGTTCTTC. This codes for CAWALYSEQFF.

This sequence joins TRBV29-1 and TRBJ2-5, with D possibly being TRBD2 (6 bases). CDR1 and CDR2 from the germline V gene are SQVTM and ANQGSEA. Trimming left V 7 bases short and J 4 bases short, with 13 bases between. The CDR3 spans 12 residues. This CDR3 is CSGTGTPETQYF. CDR3 DNA sequence: TGCAGCGGGACCGGGACTCCAGAGACCCAGTACTTC.

J is TRBJ2-1 and V is TRBV5-1, with 7 bases lining up with TRBD1. The CDR3 runs to 13 residues. The V segment lost 4 bases and the J segment 4 bases; nucleotides outside the gene matches: 2. The germline gives CDR1 SGHRS, CDR2 YFSETQ. This chain's CDR3 is CASSPGQYNEQFF. CDR3 DNA sequence: TGCGCCAGCAGCCCGGGACAGTACAATGAGCAGTTCTTC.

The rearrangement links TRBV5-1 to TRBJ1-4; TRBD1 might be the D (6 bases). The germline V and J ends were trimmed by 2 bases and 10 bases, with 18 bases remaining between them. Germline CDR1 reads SGHRS; CDR2 reads YFSETQ. The CDR3 is 15 amino acids. Written as DNA, the CDR3 is TGCGCCAGCAGCTTTGAGGCAGGGGAGTTGGGAAAACTGTTTTTT. Residues: CASSFEAGELGKLFF. Variable domain in full (rest from reference TRBV5-1 and TRBJ1-4): KAGVTQTPRYLIKTRGQQVTLSCSPISGHRSVSWYQQTPGQGLQFLFEYFSETQRNKGNFPGRFSGRQFSNSRSEMNVSTLELGDSALYLCASSFEAGELGKLFFGSGTQLSVL.

This clone was recorded a few times. The genes are TRBV20-1 and TRBJ2-1; 9 bases are a match to TRBD2. Trimming at V came to 3 bases and at J to 12 bases, leaving 12 bases not matched to a gene. Per the germline V gene, CDR1 is DFQATT and CDR2 is SNEGSKA (reference sequence). This CDR3 region has 14 residues. The CDR3 DNA reads as TGCAGTGCTAGTACGGTAGCGGGGGCTCTTGGGCAGTTCTTC. It yields the protein CSASTVAGALGQFF.

This clone was found a few times. The junction differs from germline at one of its ends, possibly a read error. The chain employs TRBV6-2 or TRBV6-3 and TRBJ1-1; 9 bases agree with TRBD1. The CDR3 consists of 14 residues. CDR1 is MNHEY, CDR2 SVGEGT, per germline. CDR3 DNA: TGTGCCAGCAGTTTCACCGCCTCGACAGGGGGGGATTACTTT. Protein: CASSFTASTGGDYF.

This clone showed up just a few times. The chain carries TRBV7-2 and TRBJ1-2; weak D call: TRBD1 (5 bases). With 1 base removed from V and 7 bases from J, the gap between germline ends came to 13 bases. The germline gives CDR1 SGHTA, CDR2 FQGNSA. The length of the CDR3 is 14 residues. The CDR3 loop reads CASSLDRQGSGYTF. In DNA form, the CDR3 reads TGTGCCAGCAGCTTAGATCGGCAGGGTAGTGGCTACACCTTC.